This T cell receptor (beta chain) was sequenced for a study of CD8 T cells in ankylosing spondylitis. Study-wide points: Clones linked to disease were reported to show significant enrichment in matched ankylosing spondylitis synovial fluid. Both synovial fluid and blood in reactive arthritis had previously been reported to carry some motif variants. Clones linked to disease, bearing a CD8+ phenotype, were relatively rare in peripheral blood. Typical of ankylosing spondylitis blood, it appeared, was a TCR beta motif of several highly homologous variants.

A note on this clonotype: What it binds is unknown.

There are 14 residues in the CDR3. Germline loops: CDR1 DFQATT, CDR2 SNEGSKA (reference sequence). Trimming took 5 bases from V and 1 from J, leaving 13 bases between them. The authors made TCR beta libraries by quantitative 5'-RACE with molecular barcodes. TCRdb analysed the 5' RACE reads with MiXCR anew, one entry per CDR3 protein. The sample comprises 330,000 or so distinct CDR3 sequences, roughly 8% of which are singletons, and about 15% rests with the top ten. Sequenced material: blood, either unsorted or a sorted T cell fraction (not recorded which). This TCR came from a male donor with ankylosing spondylitis. This chain uses TRBV20-1 with TRBJ2-3; perhaps D is TRBD1 or TRBD2 (6 bases each). The CDR3 DNA follows: TGCAGTGCTGGCTCGGAGGGGGGCACAGATACGCAGTATTTT. This gives the protein CSAGSEGGTDTQYF.